Presented here are 32 T cell receptor beta chains from one specimen sequenced in a study of T cell responses to AZD1222 COVID-19 vaccine. The assay was immunoSEQ multiplex PCR, and TCRdb's table has in-frame clones only and misses some. This table has about 120,000 clones, around 90% appearing once. The sequencing here drew on peripheral blood, taken on day 0 of AZD1222 vaccination. These receptors were taken from an adult in good health.

The sample holds one count of this clone. The rearrangement uses TRBV7-2 and TRBJ1-3, with unresolved D. Germline CDR1 SGHTA, CDR2 FQGNSA. The CDR3 consists of 17 residues. V was trimmed by 1 base and J by 0 bases, leaving 13 bases between them. The CDR3 is CASSLDVNPHSGNTIYF. In nucleotides, the CDR3 is TGTGCCAGCAGCTTAGATGTGAACCCTCACTCTGGAAACACCATATATTTT.

DNA for the CDR3: TGTGCCAGCAGTTTTAGCGGGACTGAGCAGTTCTTC. Its translation is CASSFSGTEQFF. This chain uses TRBV12-3 or TRBV12-4 with TRBJ2-1; 8 positions agree with TRBD2. V dropped 3 bases and J dropped 9; count of bases not matched to a gene: 1. The CDR3 runs to 12 residues.

As regards this clone: Other nucleotide sequences in the sample specify the same CDR3. The chain is built from TRBV30 and TRBJ1-1, with unresolved D. The germline CDR1 and CDR2 sequences are GTSNPN and SVGIG (reference sequence). The CDR3 length is 13 residues. The V end was cut by 0 bases, the J end by 1 base, with 6 bases between. The DNA for the CDR3 is TGTGCCTGGAGTGTATCGGAGAACACTGAAGCTTTCTTT. Residues: CAWSVSENTEAFF.

The gene calls are TRBV19 and TRBJ1-5; possible D gene TRBD1, 6 bases. The CDR3 runs 14 residues. Germline V CDR1 and CDR2: LNHDA, SQIVND (reference sequence). Trimming took 5 bases from V and 3 from J, leaving 11 bases between them. The CDR3 spells CASSLRDNNQPQHF. CDR3 in DNA: TGTGCCAGTAGTCTCCGGGACAACAATCAGCCCCAGCATTTT.

This clone was counted only a few times. J is TRBJ1-1 and V is TRBV29-1, with D unclear. Per germline, CDR1 SQVTM and CDR2 ANQGSEA. The CDR3 length is 11 residues. V lost 7 bases, J lost 4 bases, and 10 bases lay in between. The CDR3 region is CSDAGVTEAFF. DNA of the CDR3: TGCAGCGATGCTGGGGTCACTGAAGCTTTCTTT.

The chain links TRBV6-5 to TRBJ2-2; D might be TRBD1 (6 bases). V was trimmed by 6 bases and J by 3 bases, leaving 11 bases between them. The CDR3 length is 14 residues. Per the germline V gene, CDR1 is MNHEY and CDR2 is SVGAGI. CDR3 DNA sequence: TGTGCCAGCAGAACCAGGGGCGACACCGGGGAGCTGTTTTTT. It codes for CASRTRGDTGELFF.

The V call is TRBV11-3, the J call TRBJ2-3, with D hard to call. Germline values: CDR1 SGHNT, CDR2 YENEEA. V lost 1 base, J lost 0 bases, and 2 bases lay in between. The CDR3 has 13 amino acids. Here the CDR3 DNA reads TGTGCCAGCAGCTTAGGTAGCACAGATACGCAGTATTTT. This gives the protein CASSLGSTDTQYF. Full variable domain (missing parts from reference TRBV11-3 and TRBJ2-3): EAGVVQSPRYKIIEKKQPVAFWCNPISGHNTLYWYLQNLGQGPELLIRYENEEAVDDSQLPKDRFSAERLKGVDSTLKIQPAELGDSAVYLCASSLGSTDTQYFGPGTRLTVL.

The chain has TRBV24-1 and TRBJ1-1; D uncertain. With 3 bases removed from V and 5 bases from J, the gap between germline ends came to 6 bases. The CDR3 runs 12 residues. The germline V gene encodes CDR1 KGHDR and CDR2 SFDVKD. In nucleotides, the CDR3 is TGTGCCACCAGTGATGTAGGGACTGAAGCTTTCTTT. Residues: CATSDVGTEAFF.

The V gene is TRBV5-1, the J gene TRBJ1-1; D not certain. The CDR3 extends over 13 amino acids. The ends were cut back, 3 bases at V and 0 bases at J, with 6 bases in the middle. The germline V gene has CDR1 SGHRS and CDR2 YFSETQ. The CDR3 spells CASSSDVNTEAFF. DNA of the CDR3: TGCGCCAGCAGCTCCGACGTGAACACTGAAGCTTTCTTT.

The gene calls are TRBV5-1 and TRBJ1-4, with 7 bases identical to TRBD1. The CDR3 has 15 amino acids. The germline V gene encodes CDR1 SGHRS and CDR2 YFSETQ. With V trimmed by 2 bases and J by 5 bases, 6 bases remained unmatched. CDR3 nucleotide sequence: TGCGCCAGCAGCTTAAAGACAGGGCGAAATGAAAAACTGTTTTTT. Translation gives CASSLKTGRNEKLFF.

This chain uses TRBV5-6 with TRBJ1-6; D is uncertain. Germline CDR1 and CDR2: SGHDT and YYEEEE. V lost 4 bases to trimming and J lost 11 bases, with 19 bases between them. The CDR3 sequence is 15 residues long. CDR3 loop: CASSPPFHGDTPLHF. The CDR3 DNA follows: TGTGCCAGCAGCCCACCCTTTCATGGAGACACACCCCTCCACTTT. Drawing the rest from reference TRBV5-6 and TRBJ1-6, the complete variable domain is DAGVTQSPTHLIKTRGQQVTLRCSPKSGHDTVSWYQQALGQGPQFIFQYYEEEERQRGNFPDRFSGHQFPNYSSELNVNALLLGDSALYLCASSPPFHGDTPLHFGNGTRLTVT.

The chain couples TRBV28 to TRBJ2-3; D gene unclear. The CDR3 is 15 amino acids. Germline V gene data show CDR1 as MDHEN and CDR2 as SYDVKM. V lost 2 bases and J lost 0, with 9 bases in between. As DNA, the CDR3 is TGTGCCAGCAGTTTAATCCAAGGGAGCACAGATACGCAGTATTTT. Protein product: CASSLIQGSTDTQYF.

There are many counts of this clone. The chain combines TRBV6-5 with TRBJ1-2, with a tentative D call TRBD1 (5 bases). Germline V gene lookup returns CDR1 MNHEY and CDR2 SVGAGI. This CDR3 contains 15 residues. Trimming cost V 0 bases and J 5 bases, with 13 bases left between them. The CDR3 sequence: CASSYSGGSGYGYTF. The CDR3 DNA reads TGTGCCAGCAGTTACTCGGGGGGATCGGGTTATGGCTACACCTTC.

The genes are TRBV7-3 and TRBJ1-1, with D perhaps matching TRBD1 (5 bases). The CDR3 contains 13 residues. Trimming stripped 6 bases from V and 1 base from J, with 9 bases between. Germline V lookup: CDR1 SGHTA, CDR2 FQGTGA. CDR3 protein: CASSRDSNTEAFF. The CDR3 DNA reads TGTGCCAGCAGTCGGGACTCGAACACTGAAGCTTTCTTT. The variable domain in full, with the rest retrieved from reference TRBV7-3 and TRBJ1-1, is GAGVSQTPSNKVTEKGKYVELRCDPISGHTALYWYRQSLGQGPEFLIYFQGTGAADDSGLPNDRFFAVRPEGSVSTLKIQRTERGDSAVYLCASSRDSNTEAFFGQGTRLTVV.

This clone turned up a few times. The rearrangement uses TRBV4-2 and TRBJ2-1; perhaps TRBD2 as D (6 bases). Per germline, CDR1 LGHNA and CDR2 YNFKEQ. V lost 1 base and J lost 6, with 7 bases in between. This CDR3 has 13 residues. CDR3 DNA sequence: TGTGCCAGCAGCCAAGCGGGACTCAATGAGCAGTTCTTC. Translated: CASSQAGLNEQFF.

A remark on this clone: The same CDR3 arises from other DNA sequences in this sample as well. This chain connects TRBV28 to TRBJ1-2; D is possibly TRBD1 (5 bases). Germline CDR1 MDHEN, CDR2 SYDVKM. Trimming removed 3 bases from V and 5 bases from J, with 10 bases in between. This CDR3 contains 13 residues. The CDR3 DNA reads TGTGCCAGCAGTTTGCAGGGATATTATGGCTACACCTTC. It translates to CASSLQGYYGYTF.

The chain is built from TRBV4-1 and TRBJ2-2; D not certain. Trimming stripped 3 bases from V and 1 base from J, with 18 bases between. The V gene's germline CDR1 is MGHRA and CDR2 YSYEKL. This CDR3 is 18 amino acids long. CDR3 residues: CASSQDRADTMNTGELFF. The CDR3 nucleotides read TGCGCCAGCAGCCAGGACCGGGCCGACACCATGAACACCGGGGAGCTGTTTTTT.

The chain is built from TRBV19 and TRBJ1-3; D uncertain. This CDR3 has 16 residues. CDR1 and CDR2 (germline): LNHDA, SQIVND (reference sequence). The V end was cut by 2 bases, the J end by 3 bases, with 14 bases between. CDR3 loop: CASSIMGDYLGNTIYF. CDR3 coding DNA: TGTGCCAGTAGTATAATGGGCGACTACCTTGGAAACACCATATATTTT.

The chain links TRBV3-1 (or the pseudogene TRBV3-2) to TRBJ2-7, with unresolved D. Germline V gene data show CDR1 as LGHDT and CDR2 as YNNKEL (reference sequence). The CDR3 is 12 amino acids. V lost 5 bases to trimming and J lost 4 bases, with 9 bases between them. DNA of the CDR3: TGTGCCAGCAGCTCCGCCAGTTACGAGCAGTACTTC. This sequence encodes CASSSASYEQYF.

Points on this clone: This may come from a read error, since a much larger clone is one base off. The sample carries other DNA sequences with the same CDR3. This chain links TRBV2 with TRBJ1-2; D uncertain. Trimming removed 2 bases from V and 5 bases from J, with 6 bases in between. Germline V CDR1 and CDR2: SNHLY, FYNNEI. This CDR3 region has 12 residues. CDR3 region: CASSERLYGYTF. In DNA, the CDR3 is TGTGCCAGCAGTGAAAGGCTGTATGGCTACACCTTC.

V usage is TRBV5-1 and J usage is TRBJ2-3, with 14 bases aligning to TRBD2. The trim removed 3 bases at V and 14 bases at J, leaving 2 bases unmatched. Germline V gene sequence: CDR1 SGHRS, CDR2 YFSETQ. The length of the CDR3 is 12 residues. The CDR3 DNA sequence: TGCGCCAGCAGCTGGACTAGCGGGGGGACGTATTTT. This encodes CASSWTSGGTYF.

Concerning this clone itself: The sample has other DNA sequences that encode this CDR3 too. The chain employs TRBV28 and TRBJ2-6, with D unresolved. The CDR3 extends over 16 amino acids. Trimming removed 5 bases at V and 1 base at J, with 12 bases between. CDR1 and CDR2 from the germline V gene are MDHEN and SYDVKM. The CDR3 here is CASSSPGRSGANVLTF. The CDR3 DNA sequence: TGTGCCAGCAGTAGCCCCGGCCGGTCTGGGGCCAACGTCCTGACTTTC.

The chain couples TRBV4-2 to TRBJ2-3; 10 bases line up with TRBD2. Trimming took 3 bases from V and 4 from J; bases not matched to a gene: 10. Germline CDR1 reads LGHNA; CDR2 reads YNFKEQ. The CDR3 extends over 17 amino acids. CDR3: CASSQHPSGGKADTQYF. The CDR3 bases are TGTGCCAGCAGCCAGCATCCTAGCGGGGGAAAGGCAGATACGCAGTATTTT.

The table lists this clone with a count of one. This chain uses TRBV12-3 or TRBV12-4 with TRBJ2-5; D remains unclear. The CDR3 loop spans 13 amino acids. V lost 7 bases, J lost 1 base, and 10 bases lay in between. Here the CDR3 reads CASTPGPQETQYF. CDR3 nucleotide sequence: TGTGCCAGCACACCTGGACCCCAAGAGACCCAGTACTTC.

V gene TRBV21-1 combines with J gene TRBJ1-5. TRBV21-1 is a pseudogene segment. CDR3 length: 13 residues. CDR3 sequence (DNA): TGTGCCAGCAGCCGACGAAAGGATCAGCCCCAGCATTTT. Protein: CASSRRKDQPQHF.

V gene TRBV30 combines with J gene TRBJ2-7, with D perhaps matching TRBD1 (6 bases). Trimming cost V 8 bases and J 5 bases, with 28 bases left between them. Germline-derived CDR1 and CDR2 are GTSNPN and SVGIG (reference sequence). The CDR3 totals 16 residues. CDR3 in DNA: TGTGCCCGGTTGAGGGATAGCCCCAGGGGAGCCGACGAGCAGTACTTC. The encoded protein is CARLRDSPRGADEQYF.

This chain links TRBV2 with TRBJ1-6; D ambiguous. Germline values: CDR1 SNHLY, CDR2 FYNNEI. V lost 6 bases and J lost 3, with 15 bases in between. This CDR3 contains 16 residues. Written as DNA, the CDR3 is TGTGCCAGCAGAATAGACCGGGGTGTCTATAATTCACCCCTCCACTTT. Translation: CASRIDRGVYNSPLHF.

The V and J genes are TRBV7-9 and TRBJ1-4; 9 nucleotides match TRBD1. V was pared by 5 bases and J by 8 bases, with 9 bases of the junction left unmatched. The CDR3 runs 15 residues. CDR1 SEHNR and CDR2 FQNEAQ come from the germline V gene (reference sequence). CDR3 sequence (DNA): TGTGCCAGCAGCCCCCAAGGACAGGGGTGGGAAAAACTGTTTTTT. Amino acid sequence: CASSPQGQGWEKLFF.

Only one count was recorded for this clone. This chain joins TRBV9 and TRBJ1-2, with D hard to call. V lost 4 bases, J lost 3 bases, and 4 bases lay in between. This CDR3 has 11 residues. Looked up from germline, CDR1 is SGDLS and CDR2 is YYNGEE. The CDR3 DNA is TGTGCCAGCAGCTCCGACTATGGCTACACCTTC. This sequence encodes CASSSDYGYTF.

The gene calls are TRBV6-5 and TRBJ1-2; D might be TRBD1 (6 bases). The CDR3 length is 12 residues. CDR1 is MNHEY, CDR2 SVGAGI, per germline. Trimming removed 5 bases at V and 6 bases at J, with 10 bases between. The DNA for the CDR3 is TGTGCCAGCAGTAACGGGGGCCATGGCTACACCTTC. It encodes CASSNGGHGYTF.

V and J are TRBV6-2 or TRBV6-3 and TRBJ2-2; D is unclear. The CDR3 runs 15 residues. The V end was cut by 5 bases, the J end by 4 bases, with 14 bases between. The germline V gene encodes CDR1 MNHEY and CDR2 SVGEGT. The CDR3 here is CASSVVGPPTGELFF. CDR3 nucleotides: TGTGCCAGCAGTGTTGTAGGTCCGCCCACCGGGGAGCTGTTTTTT.

The CDR3 is CASSLGGGLGEAFF. The CDR3 nucleotides are TGTGCCAGCAGCTTAGGAGGGGGATTGGGTGAAGCTTTCTTT. The chain has TRBV7-9 and TRBJ1-1; D perhaps matches TRBD1 (6 bases). From germline, CDR1 is SEHNR and CDR2 FQNEAQ (reference sequence). This CDR3 spans 14 amino acids. The ends were cut back, 1 base at V and 7 bases at J, with 13 bases in the middle.